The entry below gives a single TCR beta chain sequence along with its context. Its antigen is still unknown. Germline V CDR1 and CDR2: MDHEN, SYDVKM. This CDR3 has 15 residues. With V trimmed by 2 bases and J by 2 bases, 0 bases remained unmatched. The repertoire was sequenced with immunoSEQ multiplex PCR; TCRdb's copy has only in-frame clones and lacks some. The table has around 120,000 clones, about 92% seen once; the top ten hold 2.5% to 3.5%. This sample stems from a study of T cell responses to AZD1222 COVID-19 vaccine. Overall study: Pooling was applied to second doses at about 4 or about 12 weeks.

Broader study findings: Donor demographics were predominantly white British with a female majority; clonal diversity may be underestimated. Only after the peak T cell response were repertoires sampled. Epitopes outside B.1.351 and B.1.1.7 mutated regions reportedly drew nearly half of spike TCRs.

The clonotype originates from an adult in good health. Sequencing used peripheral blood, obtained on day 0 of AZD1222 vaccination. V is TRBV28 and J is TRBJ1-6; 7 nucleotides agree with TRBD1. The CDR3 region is CASSLGQAYNSPLHF. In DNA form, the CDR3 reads TGTGCCAGCAGTTTAGGACAGGCCTATAATTCACCCCTCCACTTT.